The 8 T cell receptor beta chains presented below share a single source sample, sequenced in a study of OX40 agonist ivuxolimab in advanced cancers. Clones were sequenced by immunoSEQ multiplex PCR, and TCRdb holds only the in-frame ones, with some missing. The sample consists of roughly 79,000 clones, roughly 90% of them appearing once. This specimen was CD4+ or CD8+ T cells sorted from blood, taken in a trial of the OX40 agonist ivuxolimab. The origin of the receptors is an adult with an advanced solid tumor such as melanoma, head and neck, liver or kidney cancer.

The chain employs TRBV15 and TRBJ2-7; the D gene is possibly TRBD2 (5 bases). Germline loops: CDR1 LNHNV, CDR2 YYDKDF (reference sequence). The CDR3 totals 13 residues. V shed 0 bases and J shed 7 bases, with 10 bases lying between them. This chain's CDR3 is CATSRDLGAEQYF. For the CDR3, the DNA is TGTGCCACCAGCAGAGATCTGGGAGCAGAGCAGTACTTC.

The chain is built from TRBV5-4 and TRBJ2-2, with 8 bases aligning to TRBD2. CDR3 length equals 17 residues. The germline CDR1 and CDR2 sequences are SGHNT and YYREEE (reference sequence). V shed 4 bases and J 3 bases; nucleotides not matched to a gene: 11. Written as DNA, the CDR3 is TGTGCCAGCAGCACTCCCGGGAGGGGTAGGGACACCGGGGAGCTGTTTTTT. It codes for CASSTPGRGRDTGELFF.

V and J are TRBV7-2 and TRBJ2-3, with D uncertain. There are 14 residues in the CDR3. Germline V lookup: CDR1 SGHTA, CDR2 FQGNSA. V lost 2 bases and J 0 bases, leaving 6 bases between the germline ends. CDR3 sequence: CASSLLGSTDTQYF. As DNA, the CDR3 is TGTGCCAGCAGCTTATTGGGCAGCACAGATACGCAGTATTTT.

This chain links TRBV7-2 with TRBJ2-5; D is possibly TRBD2 (6 bases). Trimming stripped 7 bases from V and 2 bases from J, with 20 bases between. CDR3 length: 16 amino acids. The germline V gene has CDR1 SGHTA and CDR2 FQGNSA. The DNA of the CDR3 is TGTGCCAGCACCCCAAAGTTCGGGAGCGGGCAAGAGACCCAGTACTTC. This codes for CASTPKFGSGQETQYF.

The chain has TRBV6-5 and TRBJ2-7; no clear D gene. Germline CDR1 is MNHEY and CDR2 is SVGAGI. Trimming removed 2 bases from V and 0 bases from J, with 11 bases in between. The CDR3 contains 15 residues. The CDR3 nucleotides are TGTGCCAGCAGTTACCTGGGAAGCTTCTCCTACGAGCAGTACTTC. It encodes CASSYLGSFSYEQYF.

This rearrangement joins TRBV19 to TRBJ1-2; D not certain. The CDR3 covers 13 residues. Trimming took 5 bases from V and 0 from J, leaving 7 bases between them. In germline, CDR1 is LNHDA, CDR2 SQIVND (reference sequence). The chain's CDR3 is CASSPSANYGYTF. Written as DNA, the CDR3 is TGTGCCAGTAGTCCCAGCGCTAACTATGGCTACACCTTC.

This sequence joins TRBV4-3 and TRBJ2-2, with 9 positions matching TRBD1. Germline CDR1 and CDR2: LGHNA and YSLEER. J was trimmed by 3 bases and V by 3 bases; bases with no gene match: 8. The CDR3 is 17 amino acids. CDR3 nucleotide sequence: TGCGCCAGCAGCCAGACTACAGGGGGCTTAGACACCGGGGAGCTGTTTTTT. Protein sequence: CASSQTTGGLDTGELFF.

In nucleotides, the CDR3 is TGTGCCAGCAGCCTATCTCCGGGTATGGATGAAAAACTGTTTTTT. Its translation is CASSLSPGMDEKLFF. V gene TRBV9 combines with J gene TRBJ1-4; D is undetermined. The CDR3 spans 15 residues. Deletions cut 4 bases from V and 6 bases from J, with 16 bases between. In germline, CDR1 is SGDLS, CDR2 YYNGEE. Combining the CDR3 with reference TRBV9 and TRBJ1-4 gives the whole variable domain DSGVTQTPKHLITATGQRVTLRCSPRSGDLSVYWYQQSLDQGLQFLIQYYNGEERAKGNILERFSAQQFPDLHSELNLSSLELGDSALYFCASSLSPGMDEKLFFGSGTQLSVL.